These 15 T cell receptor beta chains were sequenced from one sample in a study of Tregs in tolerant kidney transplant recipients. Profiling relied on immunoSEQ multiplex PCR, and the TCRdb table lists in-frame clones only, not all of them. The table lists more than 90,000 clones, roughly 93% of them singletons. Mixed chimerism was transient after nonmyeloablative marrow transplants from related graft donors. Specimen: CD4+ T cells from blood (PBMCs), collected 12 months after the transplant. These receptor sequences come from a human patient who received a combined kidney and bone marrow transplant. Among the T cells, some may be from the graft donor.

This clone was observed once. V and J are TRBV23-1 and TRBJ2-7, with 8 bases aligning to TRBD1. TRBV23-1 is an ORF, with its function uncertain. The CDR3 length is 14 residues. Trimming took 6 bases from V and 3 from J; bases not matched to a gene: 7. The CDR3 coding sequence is TGCGCCAGCAGCCTGACAGGGGCCAACTACGAGCAGTACTTC. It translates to CASSLTGANYEQYF.

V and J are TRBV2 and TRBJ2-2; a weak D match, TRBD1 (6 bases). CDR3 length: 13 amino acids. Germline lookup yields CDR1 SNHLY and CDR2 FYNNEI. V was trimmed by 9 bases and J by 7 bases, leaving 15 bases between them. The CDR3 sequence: CASRDQGIGELFF. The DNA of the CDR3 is TGTGCCAGTAGAGACCAGGGGATCGGGGAGCTGTTTTTT.

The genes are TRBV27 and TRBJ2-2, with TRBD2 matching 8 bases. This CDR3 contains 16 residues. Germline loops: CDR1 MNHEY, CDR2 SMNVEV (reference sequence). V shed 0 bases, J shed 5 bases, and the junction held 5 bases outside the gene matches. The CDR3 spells CASSLSVGLETGELFF. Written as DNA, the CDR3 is TGTGCCAGCAGTTTATCGGTGGGACTAGAAACCGGGGAGCTGTTTTTT.

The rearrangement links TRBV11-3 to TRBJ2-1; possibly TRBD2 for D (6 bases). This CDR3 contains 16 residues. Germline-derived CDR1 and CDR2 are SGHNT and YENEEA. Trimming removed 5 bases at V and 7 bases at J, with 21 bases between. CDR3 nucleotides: TGTGCCAGCAGCGCCCGCCCTGGCGGGATAGGGAATGAGCAGTTCTTC. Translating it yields CASSARPGGIGNEQFF.

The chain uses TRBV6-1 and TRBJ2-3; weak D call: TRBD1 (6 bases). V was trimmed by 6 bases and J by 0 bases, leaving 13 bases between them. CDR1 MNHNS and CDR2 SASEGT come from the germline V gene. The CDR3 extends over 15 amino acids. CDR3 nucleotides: TGTGCCAGCAGGGGGGCCGCTTCCAGCACAGATACGCAGTATTTT. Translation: CASRGAASSTDTQYF.

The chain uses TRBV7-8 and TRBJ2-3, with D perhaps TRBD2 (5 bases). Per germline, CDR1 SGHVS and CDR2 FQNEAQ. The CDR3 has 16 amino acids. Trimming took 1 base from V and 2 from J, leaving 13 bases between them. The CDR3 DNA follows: TGTGCCAGCAGCTTAGGAGGGAGAATTATCACAGATACGCAGTATTTT. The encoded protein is CASSLGGRIITDTQYF.

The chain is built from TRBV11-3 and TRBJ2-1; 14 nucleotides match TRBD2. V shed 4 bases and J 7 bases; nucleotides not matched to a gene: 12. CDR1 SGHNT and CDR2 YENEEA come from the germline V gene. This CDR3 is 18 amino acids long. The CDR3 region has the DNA TGTGCCAGCAGCTCCGGGACTAGCGGGAGTTTGAAGAGGAATGAGCAGTTCTTC. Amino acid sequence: CASSSGTSGSLKRNEQFF.

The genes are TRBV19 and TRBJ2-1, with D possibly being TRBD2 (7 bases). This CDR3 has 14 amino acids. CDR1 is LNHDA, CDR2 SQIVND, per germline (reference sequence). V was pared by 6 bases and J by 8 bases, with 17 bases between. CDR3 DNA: TGTGCCAGTAGCCAGGGGAGGGTAATGCATGAGCAGTTCTTC. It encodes CASSQGRVMHEQFF.

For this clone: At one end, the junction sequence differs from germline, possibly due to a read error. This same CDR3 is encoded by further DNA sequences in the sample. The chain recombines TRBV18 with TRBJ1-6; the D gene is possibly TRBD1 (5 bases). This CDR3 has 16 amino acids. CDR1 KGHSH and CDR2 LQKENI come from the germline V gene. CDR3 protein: CASSRGRGAYNSPLHF. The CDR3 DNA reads TGTGCCAGCTCACGAGGGAGGGGAGCATATAATTCCCCCCTCCACTTT.

CDR3 bases: TGCGCCAGCAGCTCACAGGTGGCCGCCACTGAAGCTTTCTTT. Its protein product is CASSSQVAATEAFF. This chain links TRBV4-3 with TRBJ1-1; D may be TRBD1 (5 bases). Germline assignment: CDR1 LGHNA and CDR2 YSLEER. The CDR3 extends over 14 amino acids. V lost 5 bases to trimming and J lost 4 bases, with 14 bases between them.

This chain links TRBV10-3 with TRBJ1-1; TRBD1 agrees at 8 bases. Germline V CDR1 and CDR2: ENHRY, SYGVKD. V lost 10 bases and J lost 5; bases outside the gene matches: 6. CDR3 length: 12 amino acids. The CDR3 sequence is CASPGGRTEAFF. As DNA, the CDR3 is TGTGCCAGCCCAGGGGGCAGGACTGAAGCTTTCTTT.

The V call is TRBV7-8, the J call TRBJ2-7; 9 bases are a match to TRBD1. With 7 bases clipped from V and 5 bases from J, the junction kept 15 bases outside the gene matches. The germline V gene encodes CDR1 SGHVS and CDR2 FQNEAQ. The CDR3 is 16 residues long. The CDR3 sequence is CASTPSWDRAFDEQYF. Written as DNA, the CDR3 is TGTGCCAGCACCCCTAGTTGGGACAGGGCATTCGACGAGCAGTACTTC.

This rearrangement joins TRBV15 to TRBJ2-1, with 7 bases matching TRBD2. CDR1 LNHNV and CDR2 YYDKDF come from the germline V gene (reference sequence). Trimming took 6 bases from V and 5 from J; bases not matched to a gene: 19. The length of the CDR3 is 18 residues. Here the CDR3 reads CATRWPSGKAQGNNEQFF. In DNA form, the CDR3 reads TGTGCCACCAGATGGCCCAGCGGGAAGGCCCAAGGAAACAATGAGCAGTTCTTC.

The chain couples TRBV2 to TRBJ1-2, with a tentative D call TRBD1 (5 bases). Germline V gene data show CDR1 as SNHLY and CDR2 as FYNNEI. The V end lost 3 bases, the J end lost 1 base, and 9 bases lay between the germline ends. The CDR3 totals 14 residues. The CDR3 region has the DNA TGTGCCAGCAGTGACAGGGTCTTTAACTATGGCTACACCTTC. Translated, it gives CASSDRVFNYGYTF.

The CDR3 region has the DNA TGTGCCAGCAGCCGAAAGCGGACAGGGAGCTCCTACGAGCAGTACTTC. Translated: CASSRKRTGSSYEQYF. The V and J genes are TRBV7-9 and TRBJ2-7, with 8 bases lining up with TRBD1. Germline lookup yields CDR1 SEHNR and CDR2 FQNEAQ (reference sequence). This CDR3 region has 16 residues. Trimming cost V 5 bases and J 0 bases; bases outside gene matches: 9.